This T cell receptor beta chain was sequenced during a study of response to subunit inactivated influenza vaccine. Broader study findings: It was suggested by the authors that few new T cells are recruited by each seasonal influenza vaccination.

This clonotype was seen many times. Its antigen is as yet unknown. Via MiXCR, TCRdb re-called the RT-PCR reads, giving one row per CDR3 protein. The sample yields around 250,000 distinct CDR3 sequences, 10% to 15% seen once. The junction had 10 bases not matched to a gene; V was cut back by 4 bases and J by 4 bases. The CDR3 totals 16 residues. CDR1 and CDR2 (germline): MNHEY, SVGAGI. This sequence was found in a man aged 45-65 years who received an inactivated influenza vaccine. The chain recombines TRBV6-5 with TRBJ1-1, with 9 bases matching TRBD1. Sequenced material: non-naive T cells sorted from PBMCs, taken about 14 days before vaccination. The CDR3 loop is CASSFPSTGGSTEAFF. The CDR3 bases are TGTGCCAGCAGTTTCCCTTCGACAGGGGGGTCCACTGAAGCTTTCTTT.